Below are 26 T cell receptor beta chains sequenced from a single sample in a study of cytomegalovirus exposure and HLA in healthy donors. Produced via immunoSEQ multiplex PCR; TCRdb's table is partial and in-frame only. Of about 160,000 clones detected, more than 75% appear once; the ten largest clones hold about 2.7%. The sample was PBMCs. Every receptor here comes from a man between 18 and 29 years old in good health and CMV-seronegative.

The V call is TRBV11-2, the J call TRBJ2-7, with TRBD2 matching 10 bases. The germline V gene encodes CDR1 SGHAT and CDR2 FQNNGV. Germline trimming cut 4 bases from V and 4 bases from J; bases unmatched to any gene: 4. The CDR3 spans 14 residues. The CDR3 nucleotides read TGTGCCAGCAGCTCCTCTAGCGGGAGTTACGAGCAGTACTTC. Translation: CASSSSSGSYEQYF.

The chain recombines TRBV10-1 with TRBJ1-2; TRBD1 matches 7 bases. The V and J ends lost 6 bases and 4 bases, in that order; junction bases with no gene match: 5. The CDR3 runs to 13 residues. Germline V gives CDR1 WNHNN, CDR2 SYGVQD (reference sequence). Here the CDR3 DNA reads TGCGCCAGCAGCGGAGGGACAGTCTATGGCTACACCTTC. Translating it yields CASSGGTVYGYTF.

CDR3 protein: CASSLEGVGNTIYF. The CDR3 bases are TGCGCCAGCAGCTTGGAAGGGGTTGGAAACACCATATATTTT. The V gene is TRBV5-1, the J gene TRBJ1-3, with D possibly matching TRBD1 (5 bases). V gave up 0 bases and J gave up 3 bases, with 7 bases separating them. Germline V CDR1 and CDR2: SGHRS, YFSETQ. The CDR3 contains 14 residues.

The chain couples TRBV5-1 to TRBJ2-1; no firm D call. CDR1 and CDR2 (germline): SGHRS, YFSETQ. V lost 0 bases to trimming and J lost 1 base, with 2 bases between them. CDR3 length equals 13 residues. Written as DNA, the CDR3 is TGCGCCAGCAGCTTGGCATCCTACAATGAGCAGTTCTTC. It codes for CASSLASYNEQFF.

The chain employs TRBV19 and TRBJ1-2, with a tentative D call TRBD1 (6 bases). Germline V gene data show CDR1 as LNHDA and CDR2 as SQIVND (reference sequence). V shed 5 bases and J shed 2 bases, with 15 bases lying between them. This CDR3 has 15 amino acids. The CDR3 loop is CASSVHRVNNYGYTF. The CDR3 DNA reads TGTGCCAGTAGTGTACACAGGGTTAACAACTATGGCTACACCTTC. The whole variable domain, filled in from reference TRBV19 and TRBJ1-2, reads DGGITQSPKYLFRKEGQNVTLSCEQNLNHDAMYWYRQDPGQGLRLIYYSQIVNDFQKGDIAEGYSVSREKKESFPLTVTSAQKNPTAFYLCASSVHRVNNYGYTFGSGTRLTVV.

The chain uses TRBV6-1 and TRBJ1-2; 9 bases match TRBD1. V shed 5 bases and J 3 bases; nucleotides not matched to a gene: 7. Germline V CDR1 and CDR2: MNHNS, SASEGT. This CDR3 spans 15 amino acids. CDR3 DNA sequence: TGTGCCAGCAGTTTCCGGGACAGGGTTGACTATGGCTACACCTTC. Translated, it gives CASSFRDRVDYGYTF.

CDR3 bases: TGTGCCAGCAGCTTAGGACTACAGGGACGTGAGACCCAGTACTTC. Its protein product is CASSLGLQGRETQYF. The chain joins TRBV7-6 to TRBJ2-5, with D maybe TRBD1 (6 bases). The V gene's germline CDR1 is SGHVS and CDR2 FNYEAQ. Trimming left V 1 base short and J 5 bases short, with 14 bases between. The CDR3 is 15 amino acids.

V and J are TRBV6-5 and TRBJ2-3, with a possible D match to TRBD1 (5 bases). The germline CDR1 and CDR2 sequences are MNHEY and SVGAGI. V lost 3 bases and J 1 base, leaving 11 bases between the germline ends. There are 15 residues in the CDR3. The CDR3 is CASSYGADRTDTQYF. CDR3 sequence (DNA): TGTGCCAGCAGTTATGGGGCAGACCGCACAGATACGCAGTATTTT.

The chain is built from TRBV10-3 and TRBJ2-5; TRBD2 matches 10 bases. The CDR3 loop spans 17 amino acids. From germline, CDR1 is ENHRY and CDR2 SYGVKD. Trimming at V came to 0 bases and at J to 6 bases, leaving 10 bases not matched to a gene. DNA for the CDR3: TGTGCCATCAGTGAGTCGATGGCTAGCGGGGGCCTAAAGACCCAGTACTTC. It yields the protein CAISESMASGGLKTQYF.

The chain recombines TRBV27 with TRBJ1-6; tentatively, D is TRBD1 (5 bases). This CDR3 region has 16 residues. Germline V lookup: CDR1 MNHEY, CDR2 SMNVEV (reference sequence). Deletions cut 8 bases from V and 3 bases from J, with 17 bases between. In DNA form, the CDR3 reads TGTGCCAGCTCCACCCCGGGGGTGGTCTATAATTCACCCCTCCACTTT. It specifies CASSTPGVVYNSPLHF.

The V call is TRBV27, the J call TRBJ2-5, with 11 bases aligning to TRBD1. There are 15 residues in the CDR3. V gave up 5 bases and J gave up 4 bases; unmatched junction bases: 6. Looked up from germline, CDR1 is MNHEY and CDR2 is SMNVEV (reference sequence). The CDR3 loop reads CASSTWTGGLETQYF. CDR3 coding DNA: TGTGCCAGCAGTACATGGACAGGGGGCCTAGAGACCCAGTACTTC.

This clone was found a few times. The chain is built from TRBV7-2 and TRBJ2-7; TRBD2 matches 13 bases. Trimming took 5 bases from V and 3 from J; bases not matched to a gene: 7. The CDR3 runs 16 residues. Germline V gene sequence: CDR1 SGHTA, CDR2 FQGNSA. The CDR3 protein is CASSPGLAGTIYEQYF. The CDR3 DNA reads TGTGCCAGCAGCCCGGGACTAGCGGGGACCATCTACGAGCAGTACTTC.

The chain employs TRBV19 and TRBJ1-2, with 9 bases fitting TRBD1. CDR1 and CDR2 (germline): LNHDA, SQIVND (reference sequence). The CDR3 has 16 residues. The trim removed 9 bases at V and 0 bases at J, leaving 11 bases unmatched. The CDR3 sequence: CASYPGQGDTNYGYTF. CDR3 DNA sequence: TGTGCCAGCTATCCGGGACAGGGTGATACTAACTATGGCTACACCTTC. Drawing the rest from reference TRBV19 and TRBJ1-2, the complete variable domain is DGGITQSPKYLFRKEGQNVTLSCEQNLNHDAMYWYRQDPGQGLRLIYYSQIVNDFQKGDIAEGYSVSREKKESFPLTVTSAQKNPTAFYLCASYPGQGDTNYGYTFGSGTRLTVV.

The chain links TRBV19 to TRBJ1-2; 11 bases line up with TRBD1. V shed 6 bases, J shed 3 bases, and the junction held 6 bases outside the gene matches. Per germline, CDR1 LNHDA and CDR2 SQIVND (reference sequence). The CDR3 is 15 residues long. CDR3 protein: CASSSGTGGHYGYTF. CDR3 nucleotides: TGTGCCAGTAGCAGCGGGACAGGGGGACACTATGGCTACACCTTC.

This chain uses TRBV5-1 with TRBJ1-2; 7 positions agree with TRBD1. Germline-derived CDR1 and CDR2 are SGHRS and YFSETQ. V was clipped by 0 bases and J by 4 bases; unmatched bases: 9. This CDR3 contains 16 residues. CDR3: CASSLDNSPGGYGYTF. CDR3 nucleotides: TGCGCCAGCAGCTTGGATAACTCTCCAGGGGGCTATGGCTACACCTTC.

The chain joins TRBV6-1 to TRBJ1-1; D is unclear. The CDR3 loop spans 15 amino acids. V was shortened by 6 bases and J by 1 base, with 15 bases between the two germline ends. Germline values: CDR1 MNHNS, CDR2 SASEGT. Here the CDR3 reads CASRDLAPGNTEAFF. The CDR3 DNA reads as TGTGCCAGCAGGGACCTAGCCCCGGGGAACACTGAAGCTTTCTTT.

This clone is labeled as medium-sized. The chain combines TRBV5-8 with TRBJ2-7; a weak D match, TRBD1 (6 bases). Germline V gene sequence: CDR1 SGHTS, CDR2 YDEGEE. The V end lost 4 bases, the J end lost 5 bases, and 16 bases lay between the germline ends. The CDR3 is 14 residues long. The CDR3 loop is CASSLQGLINEQYV. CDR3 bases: TGTGCCAGCAGCCTTCAGGGGCTTATCAACGAGCAGTACGTC.

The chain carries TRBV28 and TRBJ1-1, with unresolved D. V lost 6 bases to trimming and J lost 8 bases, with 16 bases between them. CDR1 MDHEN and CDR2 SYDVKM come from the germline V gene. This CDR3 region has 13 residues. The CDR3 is CASRHRPSQEAFF. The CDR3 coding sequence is TGTGCCAGCAGACACCGCCCATCGCAGGAAGCTTTCTTT.

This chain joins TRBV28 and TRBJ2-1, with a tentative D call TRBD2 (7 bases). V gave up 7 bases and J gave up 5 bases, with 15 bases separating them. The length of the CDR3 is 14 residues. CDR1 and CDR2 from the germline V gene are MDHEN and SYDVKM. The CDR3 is CASIGGGSHNEQFF. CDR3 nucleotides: TGTGCCAGCATCGGGGGCGGGAGTCACAATGAGCAGTTCTTC.

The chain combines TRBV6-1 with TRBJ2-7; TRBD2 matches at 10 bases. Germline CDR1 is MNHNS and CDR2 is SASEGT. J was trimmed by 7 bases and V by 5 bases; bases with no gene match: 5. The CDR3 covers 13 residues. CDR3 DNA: TGTGCCAGCAGTCCTATAGCGGGAGGAGAGCAGTACTTC. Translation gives CASSPIAGGEQYF.

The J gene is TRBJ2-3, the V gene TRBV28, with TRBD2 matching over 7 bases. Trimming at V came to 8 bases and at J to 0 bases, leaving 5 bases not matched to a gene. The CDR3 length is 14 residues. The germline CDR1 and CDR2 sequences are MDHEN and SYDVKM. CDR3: CASVSGDSTDTQYF. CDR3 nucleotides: TGTGCCAGCGTGAGCGGGGATAGCACAGATACGCAGTATTTT.

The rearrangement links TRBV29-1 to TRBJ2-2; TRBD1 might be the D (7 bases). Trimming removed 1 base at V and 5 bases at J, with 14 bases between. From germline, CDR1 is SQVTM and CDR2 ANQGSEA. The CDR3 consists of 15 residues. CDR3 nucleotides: TGCAGCGTTGAAGGGACAGGAGGGTCGACCGGGGAGCTGTTTTTT. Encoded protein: CSVEGTGGSTGELFF.

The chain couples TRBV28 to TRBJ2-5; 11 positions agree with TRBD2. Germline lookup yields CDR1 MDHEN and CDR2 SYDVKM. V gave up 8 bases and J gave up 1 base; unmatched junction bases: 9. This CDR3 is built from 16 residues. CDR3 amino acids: CASHPTSGGLQETQYF. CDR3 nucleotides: TGTGCCAGCCATCCCACTAGCGGGGGACTCCAAGAGACCCAGTACTTC.

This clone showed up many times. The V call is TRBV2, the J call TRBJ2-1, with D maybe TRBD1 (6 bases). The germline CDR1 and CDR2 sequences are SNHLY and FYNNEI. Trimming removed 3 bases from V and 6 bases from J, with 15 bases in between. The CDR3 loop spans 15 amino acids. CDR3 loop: CASSDGQFQPNEQFF. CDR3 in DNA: TGTGCCAGCAGTGACGGACAGTTCCAACCCAATGAGCAGTTCTTC.

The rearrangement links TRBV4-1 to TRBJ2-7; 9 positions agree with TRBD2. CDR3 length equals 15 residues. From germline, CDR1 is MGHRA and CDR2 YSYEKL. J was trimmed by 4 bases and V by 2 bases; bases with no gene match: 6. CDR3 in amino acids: CASSQFSGSGYEQYF. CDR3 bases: TGCGCCAGCAGCCAATTTAGCGGGAGTGGATACGAGCAGTACTTC.

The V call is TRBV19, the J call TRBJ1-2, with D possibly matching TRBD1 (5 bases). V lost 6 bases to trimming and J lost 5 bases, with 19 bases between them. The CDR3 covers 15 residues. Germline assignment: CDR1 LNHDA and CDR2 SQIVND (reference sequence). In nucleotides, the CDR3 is TGTGCCAGTAGCCATAGTGCCAGGGAGGATTATGGCTACACCTTC. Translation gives CASSHSAREDYGYTF.